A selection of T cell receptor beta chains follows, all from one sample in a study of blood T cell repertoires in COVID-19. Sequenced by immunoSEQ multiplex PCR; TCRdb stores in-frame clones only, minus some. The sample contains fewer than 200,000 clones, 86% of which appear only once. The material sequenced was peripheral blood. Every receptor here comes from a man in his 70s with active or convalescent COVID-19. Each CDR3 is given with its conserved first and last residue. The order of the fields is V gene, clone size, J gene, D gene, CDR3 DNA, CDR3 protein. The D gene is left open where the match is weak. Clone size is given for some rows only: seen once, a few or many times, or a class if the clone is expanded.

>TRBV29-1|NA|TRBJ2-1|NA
TGCAGCGTTGCTCCCGGCGTGCGGTCTGAGCAGTTCTTC
CSVAPGVRSEQFF
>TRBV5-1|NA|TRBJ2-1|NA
TGCGCCAGCAGCTTGGGCAGTAACAATGAGCAGTTCTTC
CASSLGSNNEQFF
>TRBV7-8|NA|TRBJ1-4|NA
TGTGCCAGCAGCTTAGCGATGGCCGCAACTAATGAAAAACTGTTTTTT
CASSLAMAATNEKLFF
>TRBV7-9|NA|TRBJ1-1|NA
TGTGCCAGCAGCCACCCCAGTGAAGCTTTCTTT
CASSHPSEAFF
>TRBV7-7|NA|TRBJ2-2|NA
TGTGCTAGCAGCTCACTCGCCGGGAGTGGGACCGGGGAGCTGTTTTTT
CASSSLAGSGTGELFF
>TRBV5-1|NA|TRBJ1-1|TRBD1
TGCGCCAGCAGCTCGGACAGGGGGGTGGATGAAGCTTTCTTT
CASSSDRGVDEAFF
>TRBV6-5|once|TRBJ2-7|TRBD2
TGTGCCAGCAGTCTTAGCGGGAGGGCCCACGAGCAGTACTTC
CASSLSGRAHEQYF
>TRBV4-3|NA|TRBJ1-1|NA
TGCGCCAGCAGCAAGGATACAGGGCGCACTGAAGCTTTCTTT
CASSKDTGRTEAFF
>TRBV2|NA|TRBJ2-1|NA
TGTGCCAGCAGTTTGGCTTTGGGCAAAGGTGAGCAGTTCTTC
CASSLALGKGEQFF
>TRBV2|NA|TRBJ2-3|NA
TGTGCCAGCAGTCCACAGGTCAGACTCACAGATACGCAGTATTTT
CASSPQVRLTDTQYF
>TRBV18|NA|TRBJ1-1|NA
TGTGCCAGCTCACCGCCACAAGTGGGCACATACACTGAAGCTTTCTTT
CASSPPQVGTYTEAFF